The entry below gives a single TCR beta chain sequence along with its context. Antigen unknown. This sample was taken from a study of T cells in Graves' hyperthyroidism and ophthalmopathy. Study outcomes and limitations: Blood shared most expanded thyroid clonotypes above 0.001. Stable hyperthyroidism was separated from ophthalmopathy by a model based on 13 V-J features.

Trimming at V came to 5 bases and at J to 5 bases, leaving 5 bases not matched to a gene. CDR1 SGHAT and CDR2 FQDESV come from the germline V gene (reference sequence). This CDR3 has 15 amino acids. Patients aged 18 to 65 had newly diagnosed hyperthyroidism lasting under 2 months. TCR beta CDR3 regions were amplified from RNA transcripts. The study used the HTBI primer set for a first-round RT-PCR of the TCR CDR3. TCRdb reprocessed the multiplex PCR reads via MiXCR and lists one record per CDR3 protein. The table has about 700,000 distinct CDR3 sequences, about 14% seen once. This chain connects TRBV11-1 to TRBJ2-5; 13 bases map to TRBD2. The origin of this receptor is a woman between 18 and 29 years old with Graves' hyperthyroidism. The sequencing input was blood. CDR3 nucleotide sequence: TGTGCCAGCAGCCCCCGGACTAGCGGGAGTGAGACCCAGTACTTC. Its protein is CASSPRTSGSETQYF.